The clone carrying this TCR beta chain was recorded at least ten times. The sample belongs to a study of T cells in Graves' hyperthyroidism and ophthalmopathy. Germline V gives CDR1 GTSNPN, CDR2 SVGIG (reference sequence). J lost 4 bases, V lost 3 bases, and 7 bases had no gene match. The CDR3 loop spans 15 amino acids. The investigators amplified TCR beta CDR3 regions from RNA transcripts. The TCR CDR3 was amplified in a first-round RT-PCR using the HTBI primer set. A single record per CDR3 protein comes from TCRdb applying MiXCR to the multiplex PCR reads. The sample has 300,000 to 450,000 distinct CDR3 sequences, 15% to 17% seen once; the top ten hold roughly 25%.

The chain couples TRBV30 to TRBJ2-1, with TRBD2 matching 9 bases. Material: blood. The sequence came from a woman under 30 with Graves' hyperthyroidism that later progressed to Graves' ophthalmopathy. Here the CDR3 reads CAWRGIAGVYNEQFF. In nucleotides, the CDR3 is TGTGCCTGGAGGGGCATAGCGGGAGTATACAATGAGCAGTTCTTC.